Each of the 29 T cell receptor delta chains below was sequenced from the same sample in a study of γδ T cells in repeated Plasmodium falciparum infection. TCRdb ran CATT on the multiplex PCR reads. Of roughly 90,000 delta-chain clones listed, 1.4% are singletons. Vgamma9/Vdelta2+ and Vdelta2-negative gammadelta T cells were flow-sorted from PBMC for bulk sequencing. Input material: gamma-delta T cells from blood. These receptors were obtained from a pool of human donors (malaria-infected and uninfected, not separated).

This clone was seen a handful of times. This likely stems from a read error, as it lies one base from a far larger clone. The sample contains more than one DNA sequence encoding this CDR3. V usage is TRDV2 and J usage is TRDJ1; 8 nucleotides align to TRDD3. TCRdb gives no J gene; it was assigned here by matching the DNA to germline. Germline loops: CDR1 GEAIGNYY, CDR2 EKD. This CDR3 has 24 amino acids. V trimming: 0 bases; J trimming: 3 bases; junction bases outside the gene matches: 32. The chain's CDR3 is CACDTVGYWGALMLGRKGADKLIF. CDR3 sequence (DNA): TGTGCCTGTGACACCGTGGGCTACTGGGGGGCTCTAATGCTTGGGCGAAAAGGAGCCGATAAACTCATCTTT.

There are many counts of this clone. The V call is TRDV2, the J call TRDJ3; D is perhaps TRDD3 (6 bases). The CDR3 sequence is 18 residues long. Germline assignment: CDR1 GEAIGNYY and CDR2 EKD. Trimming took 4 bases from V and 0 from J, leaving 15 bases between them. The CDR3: CACDPAGGSSWDTRQMFF. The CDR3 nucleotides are TGTGCCTGTGATCCCGCGGGGGGAAGCTCCTGGGACACCCGACAGATGTTTTTC.

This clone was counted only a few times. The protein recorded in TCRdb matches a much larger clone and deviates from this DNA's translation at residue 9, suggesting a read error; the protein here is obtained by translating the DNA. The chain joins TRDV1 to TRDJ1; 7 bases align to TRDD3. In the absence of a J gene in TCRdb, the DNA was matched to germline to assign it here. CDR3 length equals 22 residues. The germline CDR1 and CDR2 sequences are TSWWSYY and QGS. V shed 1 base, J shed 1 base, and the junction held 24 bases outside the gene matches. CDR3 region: CALGERANGSNWGRCFTDKLIF. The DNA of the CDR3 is TGTGCTCTTGGGGAACGCGCCAACGGGTCCAACTGGGGCCGATGCTTCACCGATAAACTCATCTTT.

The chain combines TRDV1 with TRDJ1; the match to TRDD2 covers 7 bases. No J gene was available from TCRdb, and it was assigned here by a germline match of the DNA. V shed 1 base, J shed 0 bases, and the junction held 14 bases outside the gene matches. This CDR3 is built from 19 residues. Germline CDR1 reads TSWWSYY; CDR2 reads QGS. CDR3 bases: TGTGCTCTTGGGGAACCGCCCGTCGCCTTCCTTTTGTACACCGATAAACTCATCTTT. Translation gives CALGEPPVAFLLYTDKLIF.

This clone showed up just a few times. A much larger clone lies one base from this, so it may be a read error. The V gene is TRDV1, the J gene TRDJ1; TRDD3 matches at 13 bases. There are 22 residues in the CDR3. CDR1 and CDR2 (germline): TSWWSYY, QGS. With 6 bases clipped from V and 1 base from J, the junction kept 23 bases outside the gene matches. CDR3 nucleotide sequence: TGTGCTCTTGGCCCTTTCCGCCCCGCATCTACTGGGGGATACGCTCCCACCGATAAACTCATCTTT. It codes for CALGPFRPASTGGYAPTDKLIF.

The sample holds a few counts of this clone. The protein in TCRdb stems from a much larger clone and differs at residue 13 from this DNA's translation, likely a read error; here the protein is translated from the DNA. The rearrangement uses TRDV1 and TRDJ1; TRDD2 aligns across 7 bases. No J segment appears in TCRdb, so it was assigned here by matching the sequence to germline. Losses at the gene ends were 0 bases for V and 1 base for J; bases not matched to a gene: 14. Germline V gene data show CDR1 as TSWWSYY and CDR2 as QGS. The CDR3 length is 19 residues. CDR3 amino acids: CALGELPAFLSPCTDKLIF. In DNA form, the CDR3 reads TGTGCTCTTGGGGAACTTCCGGCCTTCCTTTCCCCATGCACCGATAAACTCATCTTT.

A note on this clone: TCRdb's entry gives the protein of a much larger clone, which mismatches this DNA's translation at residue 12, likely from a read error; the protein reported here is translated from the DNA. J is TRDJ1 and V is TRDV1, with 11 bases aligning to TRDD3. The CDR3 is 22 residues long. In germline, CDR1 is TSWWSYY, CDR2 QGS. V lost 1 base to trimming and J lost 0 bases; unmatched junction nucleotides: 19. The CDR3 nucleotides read TGTGCTCTTGGGGAACGTAGTTACTGGGGGATAACCCCTCCGCCGTACACCGATAAACTCATCTTT. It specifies CALGERSYWGITPPPYTDKLIF.

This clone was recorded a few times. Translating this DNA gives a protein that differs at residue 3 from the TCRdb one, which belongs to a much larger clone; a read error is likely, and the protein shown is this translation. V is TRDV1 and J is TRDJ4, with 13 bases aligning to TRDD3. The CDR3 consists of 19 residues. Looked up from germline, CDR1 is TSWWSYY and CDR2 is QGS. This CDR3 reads CAPGASFPTRTGGYGPLIF. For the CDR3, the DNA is TGTGCTCCTGGGGCCTCCTTTCCTACCCGAACTGGGGGATACGGACCCCTGATCTTT.

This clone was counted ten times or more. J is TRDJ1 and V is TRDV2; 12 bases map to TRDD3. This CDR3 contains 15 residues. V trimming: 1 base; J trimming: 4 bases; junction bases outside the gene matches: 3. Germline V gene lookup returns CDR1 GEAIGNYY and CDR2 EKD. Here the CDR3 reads CACDTLGDTGDKLIF. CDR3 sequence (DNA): TGTGCCTGTGACACTCTGGGGGATACGGGCGATAAACTCATCTTT.

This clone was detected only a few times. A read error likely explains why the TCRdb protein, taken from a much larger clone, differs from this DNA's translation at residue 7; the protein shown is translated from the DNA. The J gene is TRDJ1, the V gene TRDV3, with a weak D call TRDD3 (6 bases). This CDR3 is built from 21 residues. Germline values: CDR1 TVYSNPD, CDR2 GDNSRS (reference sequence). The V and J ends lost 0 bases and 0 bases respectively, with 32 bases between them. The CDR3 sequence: CAFRMRIDRPTGIRYTDKLIF. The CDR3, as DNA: TGTGCCTTTAGGATGAGAATTGACCGGCCTACGGGGATTCGGTACACCGATAAACTCATCTTT.

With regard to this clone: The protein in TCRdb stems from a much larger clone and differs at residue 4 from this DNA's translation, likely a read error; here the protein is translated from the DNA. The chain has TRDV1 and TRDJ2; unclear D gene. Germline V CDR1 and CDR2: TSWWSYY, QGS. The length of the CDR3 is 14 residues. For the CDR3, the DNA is TGTGCTCTTGTGGAAAATGCCCTGGAGGCACAACTCTTCTTT. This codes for CALVENALEAQLFF.

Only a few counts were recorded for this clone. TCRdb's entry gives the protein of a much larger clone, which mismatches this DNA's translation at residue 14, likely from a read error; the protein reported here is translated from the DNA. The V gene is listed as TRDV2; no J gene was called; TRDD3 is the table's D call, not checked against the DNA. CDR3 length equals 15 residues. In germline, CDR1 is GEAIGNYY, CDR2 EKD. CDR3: CACVPLGDKRNKLTF. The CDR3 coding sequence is TGTGCCTGTGTCCCGTTGGGGGATAAGAGGAATAAACTCACCTTT.

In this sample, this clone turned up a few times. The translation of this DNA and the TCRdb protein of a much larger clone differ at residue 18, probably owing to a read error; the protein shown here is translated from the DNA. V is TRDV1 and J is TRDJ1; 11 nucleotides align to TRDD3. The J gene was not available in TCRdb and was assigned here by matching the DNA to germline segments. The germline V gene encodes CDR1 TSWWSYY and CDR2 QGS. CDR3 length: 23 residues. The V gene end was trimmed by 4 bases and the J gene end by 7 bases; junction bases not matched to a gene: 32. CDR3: CALGAFFLRVMGDTPGVEGKLIF. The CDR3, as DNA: TGTGCTCTTGGGGCTTTCTTCCTACGTGTCATGGGGGATACGCCAGGGGTTGAGGGTAAACTCATCTTT.

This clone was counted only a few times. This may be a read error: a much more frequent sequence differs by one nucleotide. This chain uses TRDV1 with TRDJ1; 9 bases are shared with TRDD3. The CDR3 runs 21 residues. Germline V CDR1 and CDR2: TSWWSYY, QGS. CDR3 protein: CAPGELKGECYWGTDTDKLIF. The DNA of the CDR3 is TGTGCTCCTGGGGAACTAAAGGGGGAGTGCTACTGGGGGACCGACACCGATAAACTCATCTTT.

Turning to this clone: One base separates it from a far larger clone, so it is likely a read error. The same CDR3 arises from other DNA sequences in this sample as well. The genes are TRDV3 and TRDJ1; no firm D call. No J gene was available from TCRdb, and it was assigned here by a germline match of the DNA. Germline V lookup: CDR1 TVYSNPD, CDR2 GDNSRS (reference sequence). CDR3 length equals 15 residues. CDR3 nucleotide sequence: TGTGCCTTCCGAGTCTTATTTGGTTACACTGATAAACTCATCTTT. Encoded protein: CAFRVLFGYTDKLIF.

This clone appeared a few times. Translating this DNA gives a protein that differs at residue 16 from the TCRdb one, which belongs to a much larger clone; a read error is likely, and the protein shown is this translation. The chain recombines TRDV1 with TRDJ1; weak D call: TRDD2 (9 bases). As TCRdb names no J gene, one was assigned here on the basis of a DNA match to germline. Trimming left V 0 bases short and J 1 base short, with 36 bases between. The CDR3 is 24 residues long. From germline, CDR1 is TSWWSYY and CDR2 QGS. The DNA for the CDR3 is TGTGCTCTTGGGGAACTAGTCCCCTCCTTCCTACGATACTGGGGGGTGCCCCCCACCGATAAACTCATCTTT. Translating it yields CALGELVPSFLRYWGVPPTDKLIF.

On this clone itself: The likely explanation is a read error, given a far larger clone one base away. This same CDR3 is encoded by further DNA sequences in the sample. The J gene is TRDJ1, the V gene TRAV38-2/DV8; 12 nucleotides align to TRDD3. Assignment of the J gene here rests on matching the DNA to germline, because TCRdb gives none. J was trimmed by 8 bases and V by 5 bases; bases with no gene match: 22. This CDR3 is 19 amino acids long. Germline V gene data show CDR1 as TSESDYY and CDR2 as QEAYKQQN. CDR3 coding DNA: TGTGCTTATAGCGGGGTCGGCTACTGGGGGATACACGCAAGGGACAAACTCATCTTT. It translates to CAYSGVGYWGIHARDKLIF.

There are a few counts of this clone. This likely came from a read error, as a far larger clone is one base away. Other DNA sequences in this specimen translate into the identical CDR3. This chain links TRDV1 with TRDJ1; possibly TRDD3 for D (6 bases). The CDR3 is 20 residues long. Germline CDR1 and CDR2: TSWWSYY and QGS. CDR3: CALGELIPSERDMLTDKLIF. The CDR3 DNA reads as TGTGCTCTTGGGGAACTAATCCCTTCGGAGCGGGATATGCTCACCGATAAGCTCATCTTT.

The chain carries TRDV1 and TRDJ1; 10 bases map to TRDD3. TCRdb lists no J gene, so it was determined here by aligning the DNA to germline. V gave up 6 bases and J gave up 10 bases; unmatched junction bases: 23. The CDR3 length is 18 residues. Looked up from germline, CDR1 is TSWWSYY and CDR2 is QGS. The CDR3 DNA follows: TGTGCTCTTGGCCTCGGAACCTTGCCCTGGGGGATAAATAGGGTACTCATCTTT. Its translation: CALGLGTLPWGINRVLIF.

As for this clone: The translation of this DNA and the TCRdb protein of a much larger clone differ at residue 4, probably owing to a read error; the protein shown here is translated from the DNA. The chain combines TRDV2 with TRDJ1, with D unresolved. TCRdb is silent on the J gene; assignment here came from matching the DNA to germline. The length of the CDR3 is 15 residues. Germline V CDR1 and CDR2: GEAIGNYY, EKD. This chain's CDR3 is CACIRTESYGLKLIF. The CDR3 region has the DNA TGTGCTTGTATTCGCACAGAGTCGTACGGGCTTAAACTCATCTTT.

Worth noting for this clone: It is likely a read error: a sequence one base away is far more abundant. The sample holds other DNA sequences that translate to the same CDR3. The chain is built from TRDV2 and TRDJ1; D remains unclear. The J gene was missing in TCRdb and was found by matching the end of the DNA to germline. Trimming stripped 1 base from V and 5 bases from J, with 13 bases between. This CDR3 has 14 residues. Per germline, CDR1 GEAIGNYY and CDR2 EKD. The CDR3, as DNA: TGTGCCTGTGACACTTTGGTACTAGGGGATAAACTCATCTTT. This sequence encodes CACDTLVLGDKLIF.

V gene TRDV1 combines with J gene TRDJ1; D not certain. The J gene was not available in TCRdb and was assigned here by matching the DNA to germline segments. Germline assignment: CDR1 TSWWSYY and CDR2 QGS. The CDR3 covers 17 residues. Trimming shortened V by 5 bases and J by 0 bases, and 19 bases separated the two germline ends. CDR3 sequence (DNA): TGTGCTCTTGGGTCTAGACTCCGCCGCTCCCACACCGATAAACTCATCTTT. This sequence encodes CALGSRLRRSHTDKLIF.

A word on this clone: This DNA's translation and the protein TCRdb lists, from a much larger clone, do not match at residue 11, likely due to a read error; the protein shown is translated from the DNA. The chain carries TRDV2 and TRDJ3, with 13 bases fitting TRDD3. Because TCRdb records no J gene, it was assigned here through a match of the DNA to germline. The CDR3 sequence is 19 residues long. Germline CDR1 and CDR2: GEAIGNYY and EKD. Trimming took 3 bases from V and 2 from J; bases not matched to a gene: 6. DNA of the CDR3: TGTGCCTGTGACGTACTGGGGGATACGAGCCCCTGGGACACCCGACAGATGTTTTTC. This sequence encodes CACDVLGDTSPWDTRQMFF.

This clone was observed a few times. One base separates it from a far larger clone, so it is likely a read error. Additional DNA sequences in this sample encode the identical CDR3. CDR3 nucleotides: TGTGCTCTTGGGGAAATAGCGAGGCCCACCGACAAACTCATCTTT. It specifies CALGEIARPTDKLIF. The chain carries TRDV1 and TRDJ1; D not resolved. Assignment of the J gene here rests on matching the DNA to germline, because TCRdb gives none. Per germline, CDR1 TSWWSYY and CDR2 QGS. The CDR3 totals 15 residues.

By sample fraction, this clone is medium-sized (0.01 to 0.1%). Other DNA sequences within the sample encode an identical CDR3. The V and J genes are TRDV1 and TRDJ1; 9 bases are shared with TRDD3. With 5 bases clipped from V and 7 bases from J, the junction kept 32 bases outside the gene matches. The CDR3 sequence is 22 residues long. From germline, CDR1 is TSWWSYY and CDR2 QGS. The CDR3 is CALGIRNVRPTLLGDLRGKLIF. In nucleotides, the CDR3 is TGTGCTCTTGGGATTCGCAACGTCCGTCCTACCTTACTGGGGGACCTAAGAGGTAAACTCATCTTT.

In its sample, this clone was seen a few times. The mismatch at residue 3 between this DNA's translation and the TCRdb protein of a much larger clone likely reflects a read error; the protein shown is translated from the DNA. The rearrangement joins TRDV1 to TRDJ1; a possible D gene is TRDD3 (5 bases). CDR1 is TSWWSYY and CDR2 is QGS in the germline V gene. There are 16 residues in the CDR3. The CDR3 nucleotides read TGTGCTCGTGGGATCGAACAGCCCGCATACACCGATAAACTCATCTTT. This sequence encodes CARGIEQPAYTDKLIF.

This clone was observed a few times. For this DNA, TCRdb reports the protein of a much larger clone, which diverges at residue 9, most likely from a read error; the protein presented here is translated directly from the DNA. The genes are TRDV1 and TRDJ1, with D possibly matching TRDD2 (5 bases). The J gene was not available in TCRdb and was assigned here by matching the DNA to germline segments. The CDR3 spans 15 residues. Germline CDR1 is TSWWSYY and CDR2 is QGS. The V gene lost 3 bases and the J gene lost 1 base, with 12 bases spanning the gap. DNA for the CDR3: TGTGCTCTTGGGGATAGACCCTTCTGCACCGATAAACTCATCTTT. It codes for CALGDRPFCTDKLIF.

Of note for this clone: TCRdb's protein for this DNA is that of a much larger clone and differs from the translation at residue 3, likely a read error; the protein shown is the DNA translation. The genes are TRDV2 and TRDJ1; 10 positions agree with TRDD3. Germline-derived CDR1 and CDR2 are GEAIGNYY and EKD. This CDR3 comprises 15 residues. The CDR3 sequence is CAFDLRLGTGGCFIF. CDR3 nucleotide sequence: TGTGCCTTTGACCTTCGGCTTGGGACTGGGGGATGTTTTATCTTT.

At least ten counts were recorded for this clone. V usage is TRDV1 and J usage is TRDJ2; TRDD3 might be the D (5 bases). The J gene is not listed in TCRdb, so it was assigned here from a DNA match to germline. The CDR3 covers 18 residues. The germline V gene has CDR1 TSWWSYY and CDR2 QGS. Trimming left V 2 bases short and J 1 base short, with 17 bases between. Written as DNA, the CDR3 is TGTGCTCTTGGGGAAAGGTGGCCTGGGAGCCTTTTGACAGCACAACTCTTCTTT. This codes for CALGERWPGSLLTAQLFF.